This paragraph covers one T cell receptor beta chain sequence. Germline V gene sequence: CDR1 LNHNV, CDR2 YYDKDF (reference sequence). V was clipped by 0 bases and J by 10 bases, with 13 bases between them. The CDR3 is made up of 14 amino acids. These data are taken from a study of blood T cell repertoires in COVID-19. Study-wide context: Sites in the United States, Italy and Spain provided acute and convalescent COVID-19 samples. T cells, B-cell-depleted T cells, or PBMCs provided the cDNA or gDNA that served as material.

Original analysis: Scientists estimated how many nucleated cells there were by amplifying reference gene primers. This table comes from immunoSEQ multiplex PCR, and its TCRdb copy is limited to in-frame clones, with some not included. The V and J calls and clone size are taken from that table; D and trimming were inferred from the DNA. The sample carries about 250,000 clones, 80% to 90% recorded once. The sequenced sample consisted of peripheral blood. This chain connects TRBV15 to TRBJ2-4; TRBD2 might be the D (6 bases). The sequence was obtained from a woman aged 40-49 years who had recovered from COVID-19. In DNA, the CDR3 is TGTGCCACCAGCAGAGATACTAGCCCACTGATTCAGTACTTC. Translating gives CATSRDTSPLIQYF.